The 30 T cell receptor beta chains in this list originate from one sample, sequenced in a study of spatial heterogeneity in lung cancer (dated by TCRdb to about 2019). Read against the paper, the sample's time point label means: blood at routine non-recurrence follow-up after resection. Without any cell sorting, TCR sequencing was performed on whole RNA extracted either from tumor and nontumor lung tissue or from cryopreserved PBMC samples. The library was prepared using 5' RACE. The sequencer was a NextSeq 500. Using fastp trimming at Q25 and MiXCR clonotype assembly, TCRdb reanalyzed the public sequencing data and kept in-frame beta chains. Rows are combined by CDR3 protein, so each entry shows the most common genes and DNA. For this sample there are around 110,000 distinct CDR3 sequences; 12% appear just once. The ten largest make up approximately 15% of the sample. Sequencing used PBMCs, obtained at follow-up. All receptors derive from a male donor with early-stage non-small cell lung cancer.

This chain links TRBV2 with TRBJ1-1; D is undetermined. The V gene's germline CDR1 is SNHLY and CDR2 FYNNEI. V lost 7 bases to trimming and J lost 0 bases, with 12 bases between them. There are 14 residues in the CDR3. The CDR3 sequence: CASTKAMLNTEAFF. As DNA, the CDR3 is TGTGCCAGCACTAAGGCGATGCTGAACACTGAAGCTTTCTTT.

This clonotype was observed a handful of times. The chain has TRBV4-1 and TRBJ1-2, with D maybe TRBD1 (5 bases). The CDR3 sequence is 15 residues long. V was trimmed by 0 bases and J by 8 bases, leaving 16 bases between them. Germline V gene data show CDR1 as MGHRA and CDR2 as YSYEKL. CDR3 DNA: TGCGCCAGCAGCCAAGATTATGGGTCGGGGCACGGCTACACCTTC. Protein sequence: CASSQDYGSGHGYTF.

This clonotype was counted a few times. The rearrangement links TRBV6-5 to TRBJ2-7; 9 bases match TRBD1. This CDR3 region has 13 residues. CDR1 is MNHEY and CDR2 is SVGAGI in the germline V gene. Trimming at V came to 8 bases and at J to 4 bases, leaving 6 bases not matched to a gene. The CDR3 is CASQGTGRYEQYF. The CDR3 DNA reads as TGTGCCAGCCAGGGGACAGGGAGGTACGAGCAGTACTTC.

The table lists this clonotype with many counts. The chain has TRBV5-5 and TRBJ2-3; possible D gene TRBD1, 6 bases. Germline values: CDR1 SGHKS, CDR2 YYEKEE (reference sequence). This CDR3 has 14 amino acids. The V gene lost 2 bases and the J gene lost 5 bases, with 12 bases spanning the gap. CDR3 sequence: CASSFRGWLDTQYF. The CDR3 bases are TGTGCCAGCAGCTTCAGGGGTTGGTTAGATACGCAGTATTTT. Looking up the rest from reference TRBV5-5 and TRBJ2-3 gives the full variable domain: DAGVTQSPTHLIKTRGQQVTLRCSPISGHKSVSWYQQVLGQGPQFIFQYYEKEERGRGNFPDRFSARQFPNYSSELNVNALLLGDSALYLCASSFRGWLDTQYFGPGTRLTVL.

CDR3 protein: CASRGQGYGSYEQYF. The CDR3 nucleotides are TGTGCCAGCAGGGGACAGGGGTATGGGTCCTACGAGCAGTACTTC. V gene TRBV28 combines with J gene TRBJ2-7; 10 bases map to TRBD1. Germline CDR1 is MDHEN and CDR2 is SYDVKM. CDR3 length: 15 amino acids. V gave up 6 bases and J gave up 1 base; unmatched junction bases: 6.

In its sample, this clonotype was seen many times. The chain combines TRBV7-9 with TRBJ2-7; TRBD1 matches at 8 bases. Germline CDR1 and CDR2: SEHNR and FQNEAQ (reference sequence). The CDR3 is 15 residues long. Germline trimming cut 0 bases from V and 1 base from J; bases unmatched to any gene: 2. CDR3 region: CASSLAYRGSYEQYF. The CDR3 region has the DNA TGTGCCAGCAGCTTAGCCTACAGGGGGTCCTACGAGCAGTACTTC.

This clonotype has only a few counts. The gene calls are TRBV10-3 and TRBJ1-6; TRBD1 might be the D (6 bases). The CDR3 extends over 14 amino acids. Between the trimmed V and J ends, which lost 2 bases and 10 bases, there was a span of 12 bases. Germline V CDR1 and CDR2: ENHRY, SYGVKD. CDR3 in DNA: TGTGCCATCAGTGAGGGGGGGCGGACCTCACCCCTCCACTTT. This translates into CAISEGGRTSPLHF.

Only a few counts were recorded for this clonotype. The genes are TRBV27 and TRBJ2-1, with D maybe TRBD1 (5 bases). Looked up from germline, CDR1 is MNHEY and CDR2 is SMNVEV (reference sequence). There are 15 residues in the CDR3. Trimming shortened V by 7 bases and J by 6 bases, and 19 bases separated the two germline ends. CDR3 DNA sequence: TGTGCCAGCACGGTTTCAGGGTCCGGTTCCAATGAGCAGTTCTTC. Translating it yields CASTVSGSGSNEQFF.

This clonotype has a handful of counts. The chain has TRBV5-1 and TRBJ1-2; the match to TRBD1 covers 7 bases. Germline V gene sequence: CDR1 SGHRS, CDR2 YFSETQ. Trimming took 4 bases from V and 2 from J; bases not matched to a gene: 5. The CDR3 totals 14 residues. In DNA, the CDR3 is TGCGCCAGCAGCCCTCTGGGACAGAACTATGGCTACACCTTC. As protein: CASSPLGQNYGYTF.

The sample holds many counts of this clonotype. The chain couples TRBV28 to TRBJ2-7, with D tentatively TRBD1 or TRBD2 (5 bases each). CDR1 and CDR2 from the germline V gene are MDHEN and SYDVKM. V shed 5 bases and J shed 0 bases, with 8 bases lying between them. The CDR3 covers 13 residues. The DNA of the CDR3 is TGTGCCAGCAGTGGGGACGGCTCCTACGAGCAGTACTTC. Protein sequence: CASSGDGSYEQYF.

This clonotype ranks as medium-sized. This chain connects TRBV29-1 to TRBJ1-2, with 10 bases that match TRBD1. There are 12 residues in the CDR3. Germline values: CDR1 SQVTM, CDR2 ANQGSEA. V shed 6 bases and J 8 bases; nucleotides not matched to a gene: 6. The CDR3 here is CSVGQGGRGYTF. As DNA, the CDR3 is TGCAGCGTCGGACAGGGGGGGCGAGGCTACACCTTC.

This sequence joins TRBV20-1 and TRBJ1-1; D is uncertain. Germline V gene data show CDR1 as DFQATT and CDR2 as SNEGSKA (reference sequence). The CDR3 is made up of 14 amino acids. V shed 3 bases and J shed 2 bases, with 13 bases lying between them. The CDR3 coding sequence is TGCAGTGCTAGTTGGGCCAGCAGAAACACTGAAGCTTTCTTT. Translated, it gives CSASWASRNTEAFF.

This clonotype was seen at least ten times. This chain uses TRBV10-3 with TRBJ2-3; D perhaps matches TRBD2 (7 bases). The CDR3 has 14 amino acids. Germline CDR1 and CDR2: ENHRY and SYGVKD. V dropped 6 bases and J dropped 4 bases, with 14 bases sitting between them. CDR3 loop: CAIRGGLGSDTQYF. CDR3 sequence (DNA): TGTGCCATCAGGGGGGGGCTCGGGTCAGATACGCAGTATTTT.

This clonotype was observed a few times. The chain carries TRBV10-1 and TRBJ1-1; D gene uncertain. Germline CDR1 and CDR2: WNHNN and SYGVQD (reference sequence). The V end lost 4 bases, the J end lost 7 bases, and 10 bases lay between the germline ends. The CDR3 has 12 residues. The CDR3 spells CASSGISGEAFF. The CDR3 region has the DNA TGCGCCAGCAGTGGGATTAGCGGTGAAGCTTTCTTT.

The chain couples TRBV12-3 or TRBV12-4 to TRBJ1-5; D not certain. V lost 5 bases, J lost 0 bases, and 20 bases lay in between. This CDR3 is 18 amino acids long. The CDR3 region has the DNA TGTGCCAGCAGTGCCTCTGGAGGAGTGGGATATAGCAATCAGCCCCAGCATTTT. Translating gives CASSASGGVGYSNQPQHF.

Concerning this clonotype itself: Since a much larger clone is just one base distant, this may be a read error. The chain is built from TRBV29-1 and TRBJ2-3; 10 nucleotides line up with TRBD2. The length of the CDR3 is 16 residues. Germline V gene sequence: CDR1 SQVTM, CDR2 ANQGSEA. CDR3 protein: CSVPSTSGASTDTLYF. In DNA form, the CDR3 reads TGCAGCGTTCCCTCAACTAGCGGGGCCAGCACAGATACGCTGTATTTT.

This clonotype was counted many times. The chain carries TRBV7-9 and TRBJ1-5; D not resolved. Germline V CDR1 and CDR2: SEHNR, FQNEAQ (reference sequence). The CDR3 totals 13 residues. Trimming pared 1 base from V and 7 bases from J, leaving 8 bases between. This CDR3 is CASSLGGGQPQHF. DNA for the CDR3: TGTGCCAGCAGCTTAGGGGGAGGGCAGCCCCAGCATTTT.

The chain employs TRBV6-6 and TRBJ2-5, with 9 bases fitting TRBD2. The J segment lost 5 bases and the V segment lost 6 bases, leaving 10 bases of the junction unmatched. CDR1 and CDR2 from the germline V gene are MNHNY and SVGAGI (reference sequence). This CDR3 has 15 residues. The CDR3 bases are TGTGCCAGCAGACTTAGCGGGGGTAGTCTCGAGACCCAGTACTTC. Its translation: CASRLSGGSLETQYF.

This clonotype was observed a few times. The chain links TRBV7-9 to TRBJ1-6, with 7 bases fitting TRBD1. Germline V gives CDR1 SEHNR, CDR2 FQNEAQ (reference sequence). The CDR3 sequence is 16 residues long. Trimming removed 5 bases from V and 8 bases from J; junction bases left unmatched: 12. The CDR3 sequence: CASSILLDRAHSPLHF. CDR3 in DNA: TGTGCCAGCAGCATACTACTCGACAGGGCTCATTCACCCCTCCACTTT.

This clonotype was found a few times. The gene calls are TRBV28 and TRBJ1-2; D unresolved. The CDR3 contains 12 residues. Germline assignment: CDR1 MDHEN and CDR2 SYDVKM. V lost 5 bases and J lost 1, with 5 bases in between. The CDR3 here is CASSRLNYGYTF. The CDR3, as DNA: TGTGCCAGCAGTCGGCTTAACTATGGCTACACCTTC.

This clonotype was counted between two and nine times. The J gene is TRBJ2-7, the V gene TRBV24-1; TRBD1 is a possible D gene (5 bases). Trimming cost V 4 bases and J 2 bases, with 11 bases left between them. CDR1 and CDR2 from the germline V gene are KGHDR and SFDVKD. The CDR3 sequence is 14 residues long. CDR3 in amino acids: CATSEVDSPYEQYF. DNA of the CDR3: TGTGCCACCAGTGAGGTAGACAGCCCCTACGAGCAGTACTTC.

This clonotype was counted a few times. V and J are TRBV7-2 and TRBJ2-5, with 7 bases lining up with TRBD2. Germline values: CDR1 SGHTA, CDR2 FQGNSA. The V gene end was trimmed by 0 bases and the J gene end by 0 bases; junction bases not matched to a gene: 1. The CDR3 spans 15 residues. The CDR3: CASSLALADQETQYF. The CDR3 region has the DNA TGTGCCAGCAGCTTAGCTCTAGCGGACCAAGAGACCCAGTACTTC.

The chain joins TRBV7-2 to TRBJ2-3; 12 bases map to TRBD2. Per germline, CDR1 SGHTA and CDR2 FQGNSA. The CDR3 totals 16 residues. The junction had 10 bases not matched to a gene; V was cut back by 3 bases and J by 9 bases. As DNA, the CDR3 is TGTGCCAGCAGCTTGCCGTCTAGCGGGGGGGCCCTGACGCAGTATTTT. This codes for CASSLPSSGGALTQYF.

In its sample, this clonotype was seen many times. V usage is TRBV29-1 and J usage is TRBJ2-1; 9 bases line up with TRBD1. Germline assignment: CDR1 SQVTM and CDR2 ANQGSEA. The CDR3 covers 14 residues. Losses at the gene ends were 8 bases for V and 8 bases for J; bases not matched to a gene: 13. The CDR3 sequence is CSSRNRGRRDEQFF. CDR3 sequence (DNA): TGCAGCTCCAGAAACAGGGGGCGAAGGGATGAGCAGTTCTTC.

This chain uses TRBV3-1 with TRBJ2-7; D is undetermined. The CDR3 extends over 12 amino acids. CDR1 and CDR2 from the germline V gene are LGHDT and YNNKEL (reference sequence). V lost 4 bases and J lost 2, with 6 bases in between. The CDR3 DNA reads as TGTGCCAGCAGCCTGGCTGCCTACGAGCAGTACTTC. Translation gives CASSLAAYEQYF.

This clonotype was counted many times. The CDR3 nucleotides read TGCAGCCAGGGCCGAGTCAATGAGCAGTTCTTC. This encodes CSQGRVNEQFF. The rearrangement links TRBV29-1 to TRBJ2-1, with D tentatively TRBD1 (5 bases). V lost 8 bases to trimming and J lost 6 bases, with 11 bases between them. CDR1 SQVTM and CDR2 ANQGSEA come from the germline V gene. CDR3 size: 11 residues.

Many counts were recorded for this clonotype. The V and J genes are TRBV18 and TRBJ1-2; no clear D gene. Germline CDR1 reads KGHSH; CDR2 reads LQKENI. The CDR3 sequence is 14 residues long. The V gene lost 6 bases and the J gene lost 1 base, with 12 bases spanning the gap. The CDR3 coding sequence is TGTGCCAGCTCCCGCGCCGCGAATAACTATGGCTACACCTTC. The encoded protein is CASSRAANNYGYTF.

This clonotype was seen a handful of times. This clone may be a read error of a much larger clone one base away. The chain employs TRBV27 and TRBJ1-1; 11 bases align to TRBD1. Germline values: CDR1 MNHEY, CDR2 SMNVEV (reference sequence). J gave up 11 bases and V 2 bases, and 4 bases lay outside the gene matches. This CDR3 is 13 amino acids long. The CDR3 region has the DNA TGTGCCAGCAGTTTAGGGACAGGGGGGGTTGCTTTCTTT. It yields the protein CASSLGTGGVAFF.

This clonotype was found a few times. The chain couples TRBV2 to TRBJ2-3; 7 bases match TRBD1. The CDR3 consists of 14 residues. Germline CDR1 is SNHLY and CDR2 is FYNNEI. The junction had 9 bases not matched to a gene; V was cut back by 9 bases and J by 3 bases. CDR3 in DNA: TGTGCCAGGGTAAAGACAGGGACGACAGATACGCAGTATTTT. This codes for CARVKTGTTDTQYF.

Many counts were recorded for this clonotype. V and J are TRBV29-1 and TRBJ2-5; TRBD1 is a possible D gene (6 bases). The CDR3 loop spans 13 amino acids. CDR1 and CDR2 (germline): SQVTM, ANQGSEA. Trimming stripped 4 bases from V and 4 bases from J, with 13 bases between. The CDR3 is CSVVVPGAETQYF. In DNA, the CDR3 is TGCAGCGTTGTCGTCCCAGGGGCAGAGACCCAGTACTTC.